These T cell receptor beta chains were read from a single sample in a study of cytomegalovirus exposure and HLA in healthy donors. Sequencing used immunoSEQ multiplex PCR; TCRdb keeps in-frame clones, though not all of them. The data show fewer than 200,000 clones, over 70% seen once. The sequenced sample consisted of PBMCs. The receptors derive from a woman in her 50s in good health and CMV-seronegative. Both conserved end residues are part of each CDR3. The D gene is left open where the match is weak. Not every row has a clone size; where given, it reads once, few, many or a size class.

D gene: .; J gene: TRBJ1-2; V gene: TRBV9; clone size: .; CDR3 protein: CASSAGTVSFGYTF; CDR3 DNA: TGTGCCAGCAGCGCCGGGACTGTCAGTTTTGGCTACACCTTC
D gene: TRBD2; J gene: TRBJ2-7; V gene: TRBV12-5; clone size: .; CDR3 protein: CASALAGPTYEQYF; CDR3 DNA: TGTGCTAGTGCCCTAGCGGGACCTACCTACGAGCAGTACTTC
D gene: TRBD1; J gene: TRBJ1-1; V gene: TRBV7-2; clone size: .; CDR3 protein: CASSPPPGQKGGEAFF; CDR3 DNA: TGTGCCAGCAGCCCCCCCCCGGGACAGAAGGGGGGTGAAGCTTTCTTT
D gene: .; J gene: TRBJ2-2; V gene: TRBV10-2; clone size: few; CDR3 protein: CATSRSTGELFF; CDR3 DNA: TGCGCCACCTCAAGGAGCACCGGGGAGCTGTTTTTT
D gene: TRBD2; J gene: TRBJ2-1; V gene: TRBV5-1; clone size: .; CDR3 protein: CASSLRAGGPGEQFF; CDR3 DNA: TGCGCCAGCAGCTTGAGGGCGGGGGGGCCTGGTGAGCAGTTCTTC
D gene: .; J gene: TRBJ2-7; V gene: TRBV6-5; clone size: .; CDR3 protein: CASSAGLSSYEQYF; CDR3 DNA: TGTGCCAGCTCTGCAGGACTGTCCTCCTACGAGCAGTACTTC
D gene: .; J gene: TRBJ2-5; V gene: TRBV5-6; clone size: .; CDR3 protein: CASSSPTGQETQYF; CDR3 DNA: TGTGCCAGCAGCTCCCCTACAGGACAAGAGACCCAGTACTTC
D gene: .; J gene: TRBJ2-7; V gene: TRBV27; clone size: few; CDR3 protein: CASKRSGAEQYF; CDR3 DNA: TGTGCCAGCAAGAGGTCAGGGGCCGAGCAGTACTTC
D gene: .; J gene: TRBJ2-3; V gene: TRBV29-1; clone size: .; CDR3 protein: CSVGQSTDTQYF; CDR3 DNA: TGCAGCGTTGGACAGAGCACAGATACGCAGTATTTT
D gene: .; J gene: TRBJ1-1; V gene: TRBV18; clone size: .; CDR3 protein: CASSLDRNTEAFF; CDR3 DNA: TGTGCCAGCTCTCTCGACAGGAACACTGAAGCTTTCTTT
D gene: .; J gene: TRBJ2-7; V gene: TRBV5-6; clone size: .; CDR3 protein: CASSLAGRPYEQYF; CDR3 DNA: TGTGCCAGCAGCTTGGCAGGGCGCCCCTACGAGCAGTACTTC
D gene: .; J gene: TRBJ2-7; V gene: TRBV10-3; clone size: .; CDR3 protein: CAIRSFELLDYEQYF; CDR3 DNA: TGTGCCATCAGGAGCTTTGAACTGCTAGACTACGAGCAGTACTTC
D gene: .; J gene: TRBJ2-1; V gene: TRBV7-3; clone size: .; CDR3 protein: CASSGGANEQFF; CDR3 DNA: TGTGCCAGCAGCGGGGGCGCAAACGAGCAGTTCTTC
D gene: .; J gene: TRBJ2-7; V gene: TRBV7-9; clone size: .; CDR3 protein: CASSPRVYEQYF; CDR3 DNA: TGTGCCAGCAGCCCCCGTGTCTACGAGCAGTACTTC
D gene: TRBD2; J gene: TRBJ2-3; V gene: TRBV9; clone size: .; CDR3 protein: CASSVGIGSGGPTDTQYF; CDR3 DNA: TGTGCCAGCAGCGTAGGCATTGGGAGCGGGGGGCCCACAGATACGCAGTATTTT
D gene: .; J gene: TRBJ2-1; V gene: TRBV19; clone size: .; CDR3 protein: CASSIQAVNEQFF; CDR3 DNA: TGTGCCAGTAGTATACAAGCGGTCAATGAGCAGTTCTTC
D gene: TRBD1; J gene: TRBJ2-1; V gene: TRBV5-1; clone size: few; CDR3 protein: CASSLWDSGEVQFF; CDR3 DNA: TGCGCCAGCAGCTTGTGGGACAGCGGTGAGGTGCAGTTCTTC
D gene: .; J gene: TRBJ2-2; V gene: TRBV9; clone size: .; CDR3 protein: CASSSSMRYGANTGELFF; CDR3 DNA: TGTGCCAGCAGCTCCTCGATGCGGTATGGCGCGAACACCGGGGAGCTGTTTTTT
D gene: TRBD1; J gene: TRBJ2-7; V gene: TRBV7-9; clone size: .; CDR3 protein: CASSMGQGFNEQYF; CDR3 DNA: TGTGCCAGCAGCATGGGACAGGGCTTTAACGAGCAGTACTTC
D gene: TRBD2; J gene: TRBJ2-1; V gene: TRBV9; clone size: .; CDR3 protein: CASSVVDSGGNEQFF; CDR3 DNA: TGTGCCAGCAGCGTAGTGGATAGCGGGGGTAATGAGCAGTTCTTC
D gene: TRBD1; J gene: TRBJ1-1; V gene: TRBV5-1; clone size: few; CDR3 protein: CASSFSTGGANTEAFF; CDR3 DNA: TGCGCCAGCAGCTTCAGCACAGGGGGCGCGAACACTGAAGCTTTCTTT
D gene: .; J gene: TRBJ2-7; V gene: TRBV7-6; clone size: .; CDR3 protein: CASSPPGLRYEQYF; CDR3 DNA: TGTGCCAGCAGCCCGCCGGGACTTCGATACGAGCAGTACTTC
D gene: .; J gene: TRBJ2-7; V gene: TRBV10-3; clone size: few; CDR3 protein: CAISGSGTRTYEQYF; CDR3 DNA: TGTGCCATCAGTGGATCCGGGACAAGGACCTACGAGCAGTACTTC
D gene: TRBD2; J gene: TRBJ2-1; V gene: TRBV2; clone size: once; CDR3 protein: CASSEALAGGLREQFF; CDR3 DNA: TGTGCCAGCAGTGAAGCACTAGCGGGAGGACTTCGGGAGCAGTTCTTC
D gene: TRBD1; J gene: TRBJ1-1; V gene: TRBV30; clone size: .; CDR3 protein: CAWRTGTGGEAFF; CDR3 DNA: TGTGCCTGGAGGACGGGGACAGGGGGTGAAGCTTTCTTT
D gene: .; J gene: TRBJ1-3; V gene: TRBV28; clone size: .; CDR3 protein: CASSPSGVLTGNTIYF; CDR3 DNA: TGTGCCAGCAGTCCTAGCGGGGTCTTGACTGGAAACACCATATATTTT
D gene: TRBD2; J gene: TRBJ2-1; V gene: TRBV27; clone size: .; CDR3 protein: CASSGDGTSSYNEQFF; CDR3 DNA: TGTGCCAGCAGTGGCGACGGGACTAGCAGTTACAATGAGCAGTTCTTC
D gene: TRBD1; J gene: TRBJ1-1; V gene: TRBV5-1; clone size: .; CDR3 protein: CASSLEPQGGTEAFF; CDR3 DNA: TGCGCCAGCAGCTTGGAACCACAGGGGGGCACTGAAGCTTTCTTT
D gene: .; J gene: TRBJ2-7; V gene: TRBV5-1; clone size: .; CDR3 protein: CASTPDEYLGHEQYF; CDR3 DNA: TGCGCCAGCACCCCTGACGAATACCTGGGCCACGAGCAGTACTTC
D gene: TRBD2; J gene: TRBJ2-7; V gene: TRBV13; clone size: .; CDR3 protein: CASSLGTSGLEQYF; CDR3 DNA: TGTGCCAGCAGCTTGGGGACTAGCGGGTTAGAGCAGTACTTC
D gene: TRBD2; J gene: TRBJ2-2; V gene: TRBV27; clone size: .; CDR3 protein: CASSSPGLAWDTGELFF; CDR3 DNA: TGTGCCAGCAGTTCGCCGGGACTAGCGTGGGACACCGGGGAGCTGTTTTTT
D gene: TRBD1; J gene: TRBJ1-2; V gene: TRBV7-2; clone size: .; CDR3 protein: CASSLGTGGGYTF; CDR3 DNA: TGTGCCAGCAGCCTCGGGACAGGCGGGGGCTACACCTTC
D gene: .; J gene: TRBJ2-7; V gene: TRBV4-1; clone size: .; CDR3 protein: CASSLTSGQDYEQYF; CDR3 DNA: TGCGCCAGCAGCCTAACCAGCGGGCAGGACTACGAGCAGTACTTC
D gene: TRBD1; J gene: TRBJ2-7; V gene: TRBV29-1; clone size: .; CDR3 protein: CSAGQGGYEQYF; CDR3 DNA: TGCAGCGCTGGACAGGGGGGGTACGAGCAGTACTTC
D gene: TRBD2; J gene: TRBJ2-5; V gene: TRBV7-9; clone size: once; CDR3 protein: CASSVGTSRETQYF; CDR3 DNA: TGTGCCAGCAGCGTAGGGACTAGCCGGGAGACCCAGTACTTC
D gene: .; J gene: TRBJ1-3; V gene: TRBV28; clone size: .; CDR3 protein: CASSLVGADGNTIYF; CDR3 DNA: TGTGCCAGCAGCTTAGTTGGGGCAGATGGAAACACCATATATTTT
D gene: .; J gene: TRBJ1-1; V gene: TRBV28; clone size: .; CDR3 protein: CASSYGWTEAFF; CDR3 DNA: TGTGCCAGCAGTTACGGTTGGACTGAAGCTTTCTTT
D gene: .; J gene: TRBJ2-7; V gene: TRBV7-2; clone size: .; CDR3 protein: CASSLALGLAYEQYF; CDR3 DNA: TGTGCCAGCAGCTTAGCTCTGGGTCTAGCCTACGAGCAGTACTTC
D gene: TRBD2; J gene: TRBJ2-7; V gene: TRBV7-9; clone size: .; CDR3 protein: CASSPRLAGGSPQVVEQYF; CDR3 DNA: TGTGCCAGCAGCCCGCGACTAGCGGGAGGATCTCCCCAGGTTGTCGAGCAGTACTTC
D gene: TRBD2; J gene: TRBJ2-5; V gene: TRBV4-3; clone size: .; CDR3 protein: CASSLSPTSGGETQYF; CDR3 DNA: TGCGCCAGCAGCCTTTCCCCGACTAGCGGGGGTGAGACCCAGTACTTC
D gene: .; J gene: TRBJ1-4; V gene: TRBV2; clone size: .; CDR3 protein: CASSGDFGDEKLFF; CDR3 DNA: TGTGCCAGCAGCGGGGACTTTGGGGATGAAAAACTGTTTTTT
D gene: .; J gene: TRBJ1-1; V gene: TRBV12-1; clone size: .; CDR3 protein: CASSSTGVEDTEAFF; CDR3 DNA: TGTGCCAGCAGCTCGACAGGAGTTGAGGACACTGAAGCTTTCTTT
D gene: .; J gene: TRBJ2-5; V gene: TRBV11-2; clone size: .; CDR3 protein: CASSLGGGSERRAQYF; CDR3 DNA: TGTGCCAGCAGCTTAGGAGGCGGTAGCGAGCGGAGGGCCCAGTACTTC
D gene: .; J gene: TRBJ1-1; V gene: TRBV10-3; clone size: .; CDR3 protein: CAISEGQLNTEAFF; CDR3 DNA: TGTGCCATCAGTGAGGGACAGTTGAACACTGAAGCTTTCTTT
D gene: .; J gene: TRBJ2-5; V gene: TRBV7-3; clone size: .; CDR3 protein: CASSLSVQETQYF; CDR3 DNA: TGTGCCAGCAGCTTATCGGTCCAAGAGACCCAGTACTTC
D gene: .; J gene: TRBJ2-7; V gene: TRBV7-9; clone size: few; CDR3 protein: CASSLVERLRSYEQYF; CDR3 DNA: TGTGCCAGCAGCTTAGTTGAGCGACTAAGATCCTACGAGCAGTACTTC